This TCR beta chain was identified in a study of blood T cell repertoires in COVID-19. Study in general: Researchers got acute and convalescent COVID-19 samples from the United States, Italy and Spain. T cells, B-cell-depleted T cells, or PBMCs provided the cDNA or gDNA that served as material.

In the original analysis: Reference gene primer amplification gave estimated nucleated cell counts. Assay used: immunoSEQ multiplex PCR; TCRdb lists only in-frame clones, some missing. The D gene and trimming were derived from the DNA, and the V and J assignments and clone size from that table. The sample lists approximately 200,000 clones; about 88% were seen once. Sequencing used peripheral blood. The TCR comes from a middle-aged man with acute or convalescent COVID-19.

Here the CDR3 reads CASSQGGGSTEAFF. The CDR3 nucleotides read TGTGCCAGCAGCCAAGGAGGCGGGAGCACTGAAGCTTTCTTT. The chain combines TRBV3-1 (or the pseudogene TRBV3-2) with TRBJ1-1; D uncertain. This CDR3 has 14 amino acids. The ends were cut back, 1 base at V and 4 bases at J, with 10 bases in the middle. CDR1 is LGHDT, CDR2 YNNKEL, per germline (reference sequence).